This T cell receptor (beta chain) was found in a study of blood T cell repertoires in COVID-19 (TCRdb year 2020). In the study overall: The collaborator samples originated in the United States, Italy and Spain and spanned the acute and convalescent phases of COVID-19. The prospective study material was composed of cDNA or gDNA derived from T cells, B-cell-depleted T cells, or PBMCs. Subjects who had been exposed to COVID-19, were actively infected with it, or had recovered from it provided the deeply sampled blood TCRbeta repertoires that made up the dataset. A freely available public database, intended as a resource for researchers studying the immune response to SARS-CoV-2, is where the repertoires were released. The samples were drawn from the first 160 participants of the ongoing ImmuneRACE study and from about 1,200 subjects provided by 6 global collaborators. The sample metadata nearly always contained a de-identified subject ID, COVID-19 status, age in years and sex. Where HLA class I and class II types were available, the types were taken from metadata supplied by the sample provider, not from assay-based typing. Paper-wide results and their limitations: The amount of clinical and demographic metadata varied by source and participant and was provided uncurated.

The V end gives up 8 bases and the J end 2 bases, leaving 5 bases in the junction not matched to a gene. There are 13 amino acids in the CDR3, from cysteine to phenylalanine inclusive. Just the 39-base CDR3 DNA is kept, in frame starting at base 1. The germline V gene (reference sequence) provides CDR1 LNHNV and CDR2 YYDKDF. A remark on this clone: Its recognized antigen is unknown. It has no much larger one-base neighbor in the sample; base qualities were not kept.

TCRbeta CDR3 regions were amplified from genomic DNA using the immunoSEQ Assay, a bias-controlled multiplex PCR. Processing in the source paper ran as follows. The number of nucleated cells in each sample was estimated by amplification of reference gene primers within the assay. To quantify the absolute abundance of each unique TCRbeta CDR3 rearrangement, sequence reads were collapsed and filtered. For each sample, productive Simpson clonality was calculated by taking the square root of Simpson's diversity index across productive rearrangements. The immuneACCESS repertoire file appears here via TCRdb, limited to in-frame rearrangements. These files lack a portion of the clones; in checked studies, under half of the deficit traces to unresolved V genes, and the cause of the others is not known. That table supplies the V and J calls and clone size; D and trimming were determined from the DNA. The sample data list roughly 55,000 clones, and about four fifths of these were observed just once. Roughly 2% of the sample lies in the top ten.

Each collaborating institution followed its own protocols to collect whole blood in K2EDTA tubes. For TCRbeta analysis, collaborator samples were shipped as frozen whole blood, as isolated PBMCs, or as DNA extracted from either sample type. Sequences were obtained from peripheral blood. The sequence is built from TRBV15 and TRBJ2-5; TRBD1 matches 7 bases in the middle. This TCR was sampled from a woman aged 55-70 years with acute or convalescent COVID-19. The bases read TGTGCCACCCGACAACAGGGGCAAGAGACCCAGTACTTC. Translation gives CATRQQGQETQYF. Reference TRBV15 and TRBJ2-5 genes cover what lies past the CDR3, so the full variable domain is DAMVIQNPRYQVTQFGKPVTLSCSQTLNHNVMYWYQQKSSQAPKLLFHYYDKDFNNEADTPDNFQSRRPNTSFCFLDIRSPGLGDTAMYLCATRQQGQETQYFGPGTRLLVL.